Below are 22 T cell receptor beta chains sequenced from a single sample in a study of blood T cells in healthy people across ages. For the second PCR, which ran for about 6 to 12 cycles, a sample-barcoded 5' primer and a J-beta primer mix were used. TCRdb re-called the 5' RACE reads with MiXCR, one entry per CDR3 protein. The sample includes fewer than 2 million distinct CDR3 sequences, approximately 40% of them seen just once. The source material was blood. The receptor source for this set is a human donor in good health.

This clonotype was counted only a few times. The rearrangement uses TRBV24-1 and TRBJ2-3; D is perhaps TRBD1 (7 bases). Trimming took 4 bases from V and 2 from J, leaving 15 bases between them. This CDR3 comprises 16 residues. Germline-derived CDR1 and CDR2 are KGHDR and SFDVKD. Here the CDR3 reads CATSDPARGDTDTQYF. The CDR3 region has the DNA TGTGCCACCAGTGACCCTGCCAGGGGGGACACAGATACGCAGTATTTT.

Only a few counts were recorded for this clonotype. V gene TRBV29-1 combines with J gene TRBJ2-3; tentatively, D is TRBD2 (7 bases). V gave up 3 bases and J gave up 6 bases, with 10 bases separating them. The CDR3 sequence is 12 residues long. CDR1 is SQVTM, CDR2 ANQGSEA, per germline. CDR3 DNA: TGCAGCGTTGATCGCGGGGGCGATACGCAGTATTTT. Translated, it gives CSVDRGGDTQYF.

The chain combines TRBV7-2 with TRBJ2-1; 7 positions match TRBD2. Judging by the DNA end, TRBJ2-7 fits better; the J call may be wrong. CDR1 and CDR2 from the germline V gene are SGHTA and FQGNSA. This CDR3 is built from 14 residues. CDR3 nucleotides: TGTGCCAGCAGTCACGGGCGGGGGAGAGGTGAGCAGTACTTC. It translates to CASSHGRGRGEQYF.

This clonotype came up once. The chain is built from TRBV5-1 and TRBJ2-5; D call uncertain. CDR3 length: 15 residues. Germline V gene data show CDR1 as SGHRS and CDR2 as YFSETQ. V gave up 4 bases and J gave up 0 bases, with 13 bases separating them. In DNA form, the CDR3 reads TGCGCCAGCAGCCCTTATAGTATGTACCAAGAGACCCAGTACTTC. Translating gives CASSPYSMYQETQYF.

V is TRBV5-5 and J is TRBJ2-5; a possible D gene is TRBD2 (6 bases). The germline CDR1 and CDR2 sequences are SGHKS and YYEKEE (reference sequence). This CDR3 comprises 14 residues. V gave up 0 bases and J gave up 5 bases, with 11 bases separating them. As DNA, the CDR3 is TGTGCCAGCAGCTTGGGGGCGGCGGGGGAGACCCAGTACTTC. This gives the protein CASSLGAAGETQYF.

The chain recombines TRBV5-6 with TRBJ2-4; 8 bases are shared with TRBD1. Near its end, the DNA agrees better with TRBJ2-7, so the J call may be wrong. The V gene's germline CDR1 is SGHDT and CDR2 YYEEEE. The CDR3 runs 14 residues. CDR3 sequence reads: CASSWTGLPYEQYF. For the CDR3, the DNA is TGTGCCAGCAGCTGGACAGGGCTCCCCTACGAGCAGTACTTC.

A word on this clonotype: With a much larger clone just one base away, this may be a read error. The genes are TRBV7-3 and TRBJ2-3; D is undetermined. V was shortened by 7 bases and J by 4 bases, with 18 bases between the two germline ends. CDR3 length equals 15 residues. Germline-derived CDR1 and CDR2 are SGHTA and FQGTGA. The DNA of the CDR3 is TGTGCCAGCACCCCGCTAGACCTTACCGCAGATACGCAGTATTTT. Its protein product is CASTPLDLTADTQYF.

This clonotype came up a few times. The chain carries TRBV6-6 and TRBJ1-2, with TRBD1 matching 8 bases. The CDR3 loop spans 14 amino acids. Per germline, CDR1 MNHNY and CDR2 SVGAGI (reference sequence). J lost 3 bases, V lost 10 bases, and 10 bases had no gene match. The CDR3 loop is CATRGVGQDYGYTF. CDR3 DNA sequence: TGTGCCACCCGAGGGGTGGGACAGGACTATGGCTACACCTTC.

This clonotype came up many times. This chain joins TRBV27 and TRBJ2-7; D possibly uses TRBD1 or TRBD2 (5 bases each). The CDR3 totals 14 residues. Germline assignment: CDR1 MNHEY and CDR2 SMNVEV (reference sequence). V shed 3 bases and J shed 4 bases, with 13 bases lying between them. In DNA form, the CDR3 reads TGTGCCAGCAGTTTTAGGGAAGGGGAGTACGAGCAGTACTTC. Its translation: CASSFREGEYEQYF.

This clonotype was counted a few times. The DNA of the CDR3 is TGTGCCAGCAGTCTCGGGACAGGGGTTCCTGGGGCCAACGTCCTGACTTTC. Amino acid sequence: CASSLGTGVPGANVLTF. V usage is TRBV12-3 or TRBV12-4 and J usage is TRBJ2-6; 10 nucleotides align to TRBD1. V was clipped by 5 bases and J by 2 bases; unmatched bases: 6. The CDR3 consists of 17 residues.

The V call is TRBV20-1, the J call TRBJ2-1, with 11 bases identical to TRBD2. The CDR3 runs to 16 residues. Germline CDR1 DFQATT, CDR2 SNEGSKA (reference sequence). The V segment lost 0 bases and the J segment 6 bases; nucleotides outside the gene matches: 7. DNA of the CDR3: TGCAGTGCTAGAGATTCCACTAGCGGGGGATCCAATGAGCAGTTCTTC. It translates to CSARDSTSGGSNEQFF.

This clonotype was detected only a few times. CDR3 sequence reads: CASSLESGGGEQFF. The CDR3 DNA sequence: TGCGCCAGCAGCTTGGAGTCGGGCGGAGGTGAGCAGTTCTTC. The chain recombines TRBV5-1 with TRBJ2-1, with D perhaps matching TRBD2 (5 bases). The germline V and J ends were trimmed by 0 bases and 9 bases, with 13 bases remaining between them. The CDR3 has 14 amino acids. CDR1 is SGHRS and CDR2 is YFSETQ in the germline V gene.

This clonotype was seen a handful of times. The chain has TRBV5-1 and TRBJ2-7; D is unresolved. Germline V gene data show CDR1 as SGHRS and CDR2 as YFSETQ. CDR3 length: 13 residues. V was cut by 1 base and J by 3 bases, with 8 bases left in between. CDR3 in amino acids: CASSLLPDYEQYF. The CDR3 DNA reads TGCGCCAGCAGCTTGCTTCCGGACTACGAGCAGTACTTC.

This chain links TRBV6-1 with TRBJ1-1, with unresolved D. CDR1 is MNHNS, CDR2 SASEGT, per germline. Trimming removed 7 bases at V and 1 base at J, with 16 bases between. This CDR3 contains 15 residues. The CDR3 sequence is CASTLQPDGNTEAFF. The CDR3 coding sequence is TGTGCCAGCACCTTGCAACCAGACGGGAACACTGAAGCTTTCTTT.

This clonotype was found a few times. The V call is TRBV6-5, the J call TRBJ2-3; unclear D gene. This CDR3 region has 14 residues. The V gene lost 6 bases and the J gene lost 6 bases, with 16 bases spanning the gap. Germline CDR1 and CDR2: MNHEY and SVGAGI. CDR3 DNA: TGTGCCAGCAGCTCACCCTCTTCCGAGGATACGCAGTATTTT. The encoded protein is CASSSPSSEDTQYF.

The chain has TRBV10-1 and TRBJ2-3; D is undetermined. The germline V gene has CDR1 WNHNN and CDR2 SYGVQD (reference sequence). The CDR3 is 13 residues long. V was trimmed by 4 bases and J by 4 bases, leaving 9 bases between them. In nucleotides, the CDR3 is TGCGCCAGCAGTGTCACCGCCCCAGATACGCAGTATTTT. Its protein is CASSVTAPDTQYF.

For this clonotype: An end of the junction does not agree with germline; a read error may underlie this. The V and J genes are TRBV7-9 and TRBJ2-5; the D gene is possibly TRBD2 (5 bases). The V gene's germline CDR1 is SEHNR and CDR2 FQNEAQ (reference sequence). The CDR3 loop spans 14 amino acids. CDR3 DNA: TGTGCCAGTAGCTCTACGGATGAGGGAGAGACCCAGTACTTC. It translates to CASSSTDEGETQYF.

In its sample, this clonotype was seen a few times. The chain links TRBV11-1 to TRBJ2-7; TRBD1 matches at 9 bases. CDR3 length: 16 residues. V gave up 4 bases and J gave up 5 bases; unmatched junction bases: 12. CDR1 SGHAT and CDR2 FQDESV come from the germline V gene (reference sequence). In DNA form, the CDR3 reads TGTGCCAGCAGCTCGGGACAGGGCCTTAGGGTGGACGAGCAGTACTTC. It is translated as CASSSGQGLRVDEQYF.

This clonotype was counted between two and nine times. This chain links TRBV29-1 with TRBJ2-3; the D is unclear. V lost 4 bases and J lost 0, with 11 bases in between. Germline CDR1 and CDR2: SQVTM and ANQGSEA. The CDR3 has 14 amino acids. CDR3 coding DNA: TGCAGCGTTGTATTCGCGGACAGCACAGATACGCAGTATTTT. Translation: CSVVFADSTDTQYF.

The V and J genes are TRBV3-1 and TRBJ2-1, with 11 bases lining up with TRBD2. V dropped 0 bases and J dropped 7; count of bases not matched to a gene: 5. Germline V CDR1 and CDR2: LGHDT, YNNKEL (reference sequence). There are 16 residues in the CDR3. The CDR3 spells CASSQDLAGGPNEQFF. The CDR3, as DNA: TGTGCCAGCAGCCAAGACTTAGCGGGGGGGCCGAATGAGCAGTTCTTC.

This clonotype was found a few times. The genes are TRBV7-9 and TRBJ2-7, with 7 bases aligning to TRBD2. Germline trimming cut 1 base from V and 3 bases from J; bases unmatched to any gene: 3. Germline assignment: CDR1 SEHNR and CDR2 FQNEAQ (reference sequence). This CDR3 has 14 amino acids. The CDR3 nucleotides are TGTGCCAGCAGCTTAGGAGGGACTATCTACGAGCAGTACTTC. It specifies CASSLGGTIYEQYF. The variable domain in full, with the rest retrieved from reference TRBV7-9 and TRBJ2-7, is DTGVSQNPRHKITKRGQNVTFRCDPISEHNRLYWYRQTLGQGPEFLTYFQNEAQLEKSRLLSDRFSAERPKGSFSTLEIQRTEQGDSAMYLCASSLGGTIYEQYFGPGTRLTVT.

This sequence joins TRBV7-2 and TRBJ1-2, with D possibly TRBD1 on 5 matching bases. Germline V gene data show CDR1 as SGHTA and CDR2 as FQGNSA. V was cut by 1 base and J by 6 bases, with 12 bases left in between. CDR3 size: 14 residues. Written as DNA, the CDR3 is TGTGCCAGCAGCTTAGAGGGGACGTTCCATGGCTACACCTTC. It translates to CASSLEGTFHGYTF. The whole variable domain, filled in from reference TRBV7-2 and TRBJ1-2, reads GAGVSQSPSNKVTEKGKDVELRCDPISGHTALYWYRQSLGQGLEFLIYFQGNSAPDKSGLPSDRFSAERTGGSVSTLTIQRTQQEDSAVYLCASSLEGTFHGYTFGSGTRLTVV.